The T cell receptor beta chain under discussion was sequenced for a study of T cells after yellow fever vaccination. TCRdb passed the 5' RACE reads through MiXCR, listing each CDR3 protein once. The sample gives 300,000 to 350,000 distinct CDR3 sequences, about 4.5% of which show up once; approximately 19% is in the top ten. Germline values: CDR1 KGHDR, CDR2 SFDVKD. This CDR3 has 15 amino acids. Deletions cut 3 bases from V and 7 bases from J, with 17 bases between. The study's findings and limits: A minor fraction of clonotypes spanned both CD4 and CD8 compartments. Weaker, the secondary response peaked sooner, at day 5 versus 15. Reappearing after the booster were most of the clones from primary vaccination (96% CD4, around 88% CD8). There was a possibility that FACS-sorted repertoires contained abundant clonotypes contaminating from the bulk population.

On this clonotype: Its specificity is not known.

This clonotype was obtained from a man between 18 and 29 years old who received the YFV17D yellow fever vaccine. The V call is TRBV24-1, the J call TRBJ1-1; the D gene is possibly TRBD1 (6 bases). This sample comprised PBMCs, obtained 15 days after the yellow fever booster vaccination. CDR3 sequence: CATSDGGEGHLEAFF. DNA for the CDR3: TGTGCCACCAGTGATGGGGGAGAGGGACACCTTGAAGCTTTCTTT.